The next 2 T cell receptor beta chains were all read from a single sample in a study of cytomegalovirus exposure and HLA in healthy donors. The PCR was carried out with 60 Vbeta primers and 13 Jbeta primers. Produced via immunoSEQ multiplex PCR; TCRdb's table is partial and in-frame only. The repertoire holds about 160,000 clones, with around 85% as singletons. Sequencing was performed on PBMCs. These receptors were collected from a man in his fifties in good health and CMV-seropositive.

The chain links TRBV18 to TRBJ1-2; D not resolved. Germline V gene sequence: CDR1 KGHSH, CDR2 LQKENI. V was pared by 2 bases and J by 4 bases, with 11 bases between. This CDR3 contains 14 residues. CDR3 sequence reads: CASSPRAASYGYTF. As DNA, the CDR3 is TGTGCCAGCTCACCAAGAGCGGCCAGCTATGGCTACACCTTC.

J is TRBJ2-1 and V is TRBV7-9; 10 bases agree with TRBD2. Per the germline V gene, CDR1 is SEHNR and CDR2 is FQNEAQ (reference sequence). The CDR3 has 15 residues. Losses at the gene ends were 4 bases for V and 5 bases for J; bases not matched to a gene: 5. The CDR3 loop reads CASSSGLAPNNEQFF. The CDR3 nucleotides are TGTGCCAGCAGCTCGGGACTAGCGCCGAACAATGAGCAGTTCTTC.